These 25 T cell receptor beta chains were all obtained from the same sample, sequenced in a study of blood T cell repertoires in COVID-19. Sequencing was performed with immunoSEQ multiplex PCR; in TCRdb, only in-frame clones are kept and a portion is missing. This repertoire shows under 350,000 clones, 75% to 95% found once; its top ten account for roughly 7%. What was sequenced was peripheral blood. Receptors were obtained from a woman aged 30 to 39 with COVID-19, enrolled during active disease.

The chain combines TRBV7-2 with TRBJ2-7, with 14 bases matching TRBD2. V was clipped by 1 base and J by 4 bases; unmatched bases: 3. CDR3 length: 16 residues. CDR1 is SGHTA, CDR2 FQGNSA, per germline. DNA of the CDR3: TGTGCCAGCAGCTTAGAAGGGACTAGCGGGAGATACGAGCAGTACTTC. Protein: CASSLEGTSGRYEQYF.

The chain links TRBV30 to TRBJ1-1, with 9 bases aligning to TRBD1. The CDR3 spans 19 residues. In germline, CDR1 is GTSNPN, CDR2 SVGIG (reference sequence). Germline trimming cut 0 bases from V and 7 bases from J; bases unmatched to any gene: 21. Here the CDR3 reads CAWSVLRTGAHMRLREAFF. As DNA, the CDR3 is TGTGCCTGGAGTGTACTAAGGACAGGGGCACATATGCGTTTACGTGAAGCTTTCTTT.

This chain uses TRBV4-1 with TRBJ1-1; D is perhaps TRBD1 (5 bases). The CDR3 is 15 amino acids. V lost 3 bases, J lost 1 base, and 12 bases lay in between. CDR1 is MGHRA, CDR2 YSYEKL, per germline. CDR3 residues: CASSHVRVANTEAFF. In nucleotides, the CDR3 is TGCGCCAGCAGCCATGTCAGGGTTGCGAACACTGAAGCTTTCTTT.

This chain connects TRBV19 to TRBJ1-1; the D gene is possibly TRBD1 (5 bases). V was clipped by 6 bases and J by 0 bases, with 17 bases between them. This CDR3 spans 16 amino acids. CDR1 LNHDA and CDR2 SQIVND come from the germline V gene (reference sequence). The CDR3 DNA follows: TGTGCCAGTAGGGCGGGAGGGACCCATGTGAACACTGAAGCTTTCTTT. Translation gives CASRAGGTHVNTEAFF.

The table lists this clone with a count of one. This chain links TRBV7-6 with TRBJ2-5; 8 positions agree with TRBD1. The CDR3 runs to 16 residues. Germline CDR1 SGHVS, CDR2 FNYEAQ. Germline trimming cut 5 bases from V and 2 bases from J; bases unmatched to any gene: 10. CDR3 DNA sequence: TGTGCCAGCAGCCCCCGGACAGGGAGGAGGCAAGAGACCCAGTACTTC. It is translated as CASSPRTGRRQETQYF.

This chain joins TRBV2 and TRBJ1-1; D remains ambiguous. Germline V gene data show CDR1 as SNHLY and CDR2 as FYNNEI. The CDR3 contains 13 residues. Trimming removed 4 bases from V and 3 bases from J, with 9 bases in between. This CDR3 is CASSVGRHTEAFF. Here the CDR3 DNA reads TGTGCCAGCAGTGTTGGGAGGCACACTGAAGCTTTCTTT. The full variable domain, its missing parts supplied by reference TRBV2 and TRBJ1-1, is EPEVTQTPSHQVTQMGQEVILRCVPISNHLYFYWYRQILGQKVEFLVSFYNNEISEKSEIFDDQFSVERPDGSNFTLKIRSTKLEDSAMYFCASSVGRHTEAFFGQGTRLTVV.

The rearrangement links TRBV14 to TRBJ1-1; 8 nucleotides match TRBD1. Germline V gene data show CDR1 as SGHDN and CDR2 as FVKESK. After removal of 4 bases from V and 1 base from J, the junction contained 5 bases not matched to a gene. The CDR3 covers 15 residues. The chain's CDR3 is CASSLRTGRNTEAFF. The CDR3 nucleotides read TGTGCCAGCAGCCTCAGGACAGGGCGGAACACTGAAGCTTTCTTT.

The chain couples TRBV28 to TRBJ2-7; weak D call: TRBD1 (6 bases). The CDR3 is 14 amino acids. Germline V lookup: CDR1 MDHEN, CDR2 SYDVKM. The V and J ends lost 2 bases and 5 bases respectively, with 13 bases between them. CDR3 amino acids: CASSLRQGWDEQYF. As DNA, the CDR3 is TGTGCCAGCAGTTTACGCCAGGGGTGGGACGAGCAGTACTTC. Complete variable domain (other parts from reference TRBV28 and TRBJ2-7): DVKVTQSSRYLVKRTGEKVFLECVQDMDHENMFWYRQDPGLGLRLIYFSYDVKMKEKGDIPEGYSVSREKKERFSLILESASTNQTSMYLCASSLRQGWDEQYFGPGTRLTVT.

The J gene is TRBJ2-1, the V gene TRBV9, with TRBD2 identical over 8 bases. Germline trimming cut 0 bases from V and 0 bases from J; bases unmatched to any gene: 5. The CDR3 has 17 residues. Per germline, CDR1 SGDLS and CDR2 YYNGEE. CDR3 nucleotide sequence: TGTGCCAGCAGCGTAGCTAGCGGGCGCTCCTCCTACAATGAGCAGTTCTTC. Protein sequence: CASSVASGRSSYNEQFF.

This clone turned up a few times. Here the CDR3 reads CASSVGQGAAGELFF. DNA of the CDR3: TGTGCCAGCAGCGTAGGACAGGGGGCGGCCGGGGAGCTGTTTTTT. The rearrangement links TRBV9 to TRBJ2-2, with 10 bases aligning to TRBD1. The CDR3 spans 15 residues. J lost 6 bases, V lost 0 bases, and 2 bases had no gene match. Per the germline V gene, CDR1 is SGDLS and CDR2 is YYNGEE.

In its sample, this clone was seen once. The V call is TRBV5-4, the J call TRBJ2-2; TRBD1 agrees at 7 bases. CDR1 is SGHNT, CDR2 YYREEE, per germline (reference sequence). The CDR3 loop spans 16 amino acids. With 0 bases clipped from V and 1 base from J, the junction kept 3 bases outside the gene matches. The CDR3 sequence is CASSLGGTVNTGELFF. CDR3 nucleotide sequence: TGTGCCAGCAGCTTGGGGGGGACAGTGAACACCGGGGAGCTGTTTTTT.

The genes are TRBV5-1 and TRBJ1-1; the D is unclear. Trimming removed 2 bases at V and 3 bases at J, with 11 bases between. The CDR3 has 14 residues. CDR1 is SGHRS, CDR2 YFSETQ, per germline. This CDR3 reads CASSFQATHTEAFF. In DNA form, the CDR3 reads TGCGCCAGCAGCTTCCAGGCGACACACACTGAAGCTTTCTTT. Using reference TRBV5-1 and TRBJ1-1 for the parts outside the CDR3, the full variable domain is KAGVTQTPRYLIKTRGQQVTLSCSPISGHRSVSWYQQTPGQGLQFLFEYFSETQRNKGNFPGRFSGRQFSNSRSEMNVSTLELGDSALYLCASSFQATHTEAFFGQGTRLTVV.

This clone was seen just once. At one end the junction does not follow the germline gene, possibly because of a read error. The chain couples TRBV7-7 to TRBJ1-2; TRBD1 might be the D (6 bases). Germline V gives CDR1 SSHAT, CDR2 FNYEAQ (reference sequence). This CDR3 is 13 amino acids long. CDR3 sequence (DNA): TGTGCTAGCAGCTTAGCAGGGGATTATGGCTACACCTTC. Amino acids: CASSLAGDYGYTF. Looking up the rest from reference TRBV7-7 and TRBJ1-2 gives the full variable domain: GAGVSQSPRYKVTKRGQDVTLRCDPISSHATLYWYQQALGQGPEFLTYFNYEAQPDKSGLPSDRFSAERPEGSISTLTIQRTEQRDSAMYRCASSLAGDYGYTFGSGTRLTVV.

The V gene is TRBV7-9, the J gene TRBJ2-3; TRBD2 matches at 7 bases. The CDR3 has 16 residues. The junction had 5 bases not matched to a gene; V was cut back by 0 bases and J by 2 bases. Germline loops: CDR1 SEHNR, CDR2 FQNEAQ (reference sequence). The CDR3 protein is CASSLASGFLTDTQYF. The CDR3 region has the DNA TGTGCCAGCAGCTTAGCTAGCGGGTTCCTCACAGATACGCAGTATTTT.

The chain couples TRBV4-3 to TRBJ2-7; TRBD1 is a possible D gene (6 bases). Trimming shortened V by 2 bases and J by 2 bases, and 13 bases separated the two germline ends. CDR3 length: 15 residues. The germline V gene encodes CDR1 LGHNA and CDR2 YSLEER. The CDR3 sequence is CASSQRWTETYEQYF. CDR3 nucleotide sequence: TGCGCCAGCAGCCAAAGATGGACAGAAACCTACGAGCAGTACTTC.

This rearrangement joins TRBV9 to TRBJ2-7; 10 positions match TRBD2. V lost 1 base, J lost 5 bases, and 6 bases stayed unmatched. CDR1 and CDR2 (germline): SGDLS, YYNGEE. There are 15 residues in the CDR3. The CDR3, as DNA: TGTGCCAGCAGCGTAAATAGCGGGAGGATCCACGAGCAGTACTTC. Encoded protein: CASSVNSGRIHEQYF.

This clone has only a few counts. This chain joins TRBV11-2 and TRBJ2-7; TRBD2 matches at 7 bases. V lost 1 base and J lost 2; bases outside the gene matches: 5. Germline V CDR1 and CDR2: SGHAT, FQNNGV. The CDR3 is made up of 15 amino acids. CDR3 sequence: CASSLGREDPYEQYF. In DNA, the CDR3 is TGTGCCAGCAGCTTAGGACGGGAGGATCCCTACGAGCAGTACTTC.

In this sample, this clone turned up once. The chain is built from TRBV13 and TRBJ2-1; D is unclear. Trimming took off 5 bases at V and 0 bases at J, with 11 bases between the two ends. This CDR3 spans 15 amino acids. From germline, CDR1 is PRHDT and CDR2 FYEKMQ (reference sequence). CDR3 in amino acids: CASSPPGLSYNEQFF. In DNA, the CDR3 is TGTGCCAGCAGCCCGCCTGGGCTCTCCTACAATGAGCAGTTCTTC.

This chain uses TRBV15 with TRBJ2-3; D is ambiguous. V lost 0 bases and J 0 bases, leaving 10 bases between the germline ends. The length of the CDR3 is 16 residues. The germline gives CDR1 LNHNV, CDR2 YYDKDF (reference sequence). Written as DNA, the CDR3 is TGTGCCACCAGCAGAGATTTCGCGGTCAGCACAGATACGCAGTATTTT. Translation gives CATSRDFAVSTDTQYF.

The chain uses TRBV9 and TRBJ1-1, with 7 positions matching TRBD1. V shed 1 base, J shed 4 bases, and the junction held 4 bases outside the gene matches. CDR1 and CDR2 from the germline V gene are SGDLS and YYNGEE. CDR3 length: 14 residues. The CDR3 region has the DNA TGTGCCAGCAGCGTACGACAGGGCGGCACTGAAGCTTTCTTT. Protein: CASSVRQGGTEAFF.

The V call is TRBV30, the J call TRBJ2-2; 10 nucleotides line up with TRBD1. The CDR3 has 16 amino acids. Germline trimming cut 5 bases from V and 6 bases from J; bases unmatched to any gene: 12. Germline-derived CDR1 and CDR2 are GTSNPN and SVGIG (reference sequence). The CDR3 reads CAWGTGAAIRAGELFF. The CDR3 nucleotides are TGTGCCTGGGGGACAGGGGCCGCGATTCGTGCCGGGGAGCTGTTTTTT.

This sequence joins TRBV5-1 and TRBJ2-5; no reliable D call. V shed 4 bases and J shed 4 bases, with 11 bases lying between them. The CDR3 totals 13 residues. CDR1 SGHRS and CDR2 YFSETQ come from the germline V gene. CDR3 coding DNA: TGCGCCAGCAGCCTCGGGTATGGAGAGACCCAGTACTTC. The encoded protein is CASSLGYGETQYF.

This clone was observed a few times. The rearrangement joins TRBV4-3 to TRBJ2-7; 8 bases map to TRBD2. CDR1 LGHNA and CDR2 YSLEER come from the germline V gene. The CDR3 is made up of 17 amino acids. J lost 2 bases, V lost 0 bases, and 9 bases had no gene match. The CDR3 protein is CASSQDFAGGLTYEQYF. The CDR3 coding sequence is TGCGCCAGCAGCCAAGATTTTGCGGGAGGTCTTACCTACGAGCAGTACTTC.

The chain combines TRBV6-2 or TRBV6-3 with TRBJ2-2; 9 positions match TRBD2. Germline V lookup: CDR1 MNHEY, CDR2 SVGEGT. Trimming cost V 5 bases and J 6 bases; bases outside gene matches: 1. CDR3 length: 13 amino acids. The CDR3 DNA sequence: TGTGCCAGCAGTCGGACTAGCGCCGGGGAGCTGTTTTTT. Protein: CASSRTSAGELFF.

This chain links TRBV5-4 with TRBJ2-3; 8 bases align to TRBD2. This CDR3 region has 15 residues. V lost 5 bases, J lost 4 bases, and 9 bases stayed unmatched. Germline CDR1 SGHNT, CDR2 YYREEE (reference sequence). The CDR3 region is CASRDRGGPPDTQYF. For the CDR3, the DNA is TGTGCCAGCAGGGATCGGGGGGGTCCCCCAGATACGCAGTATTTT.